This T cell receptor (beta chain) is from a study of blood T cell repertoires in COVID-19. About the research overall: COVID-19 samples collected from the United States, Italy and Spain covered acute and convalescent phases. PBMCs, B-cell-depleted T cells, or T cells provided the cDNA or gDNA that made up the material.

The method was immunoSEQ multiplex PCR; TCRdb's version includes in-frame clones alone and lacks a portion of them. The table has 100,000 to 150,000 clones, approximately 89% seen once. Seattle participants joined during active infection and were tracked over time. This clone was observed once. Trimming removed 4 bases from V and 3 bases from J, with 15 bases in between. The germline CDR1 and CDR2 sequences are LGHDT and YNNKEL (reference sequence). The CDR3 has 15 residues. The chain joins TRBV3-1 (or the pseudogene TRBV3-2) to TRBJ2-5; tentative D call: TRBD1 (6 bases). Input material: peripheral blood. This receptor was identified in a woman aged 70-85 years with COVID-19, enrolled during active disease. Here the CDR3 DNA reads TGTGCCAGCAGCCCAAGGACAGAATGGGAAGAGACCCAGTACTTC. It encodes CASSPRTEWEETQYF.